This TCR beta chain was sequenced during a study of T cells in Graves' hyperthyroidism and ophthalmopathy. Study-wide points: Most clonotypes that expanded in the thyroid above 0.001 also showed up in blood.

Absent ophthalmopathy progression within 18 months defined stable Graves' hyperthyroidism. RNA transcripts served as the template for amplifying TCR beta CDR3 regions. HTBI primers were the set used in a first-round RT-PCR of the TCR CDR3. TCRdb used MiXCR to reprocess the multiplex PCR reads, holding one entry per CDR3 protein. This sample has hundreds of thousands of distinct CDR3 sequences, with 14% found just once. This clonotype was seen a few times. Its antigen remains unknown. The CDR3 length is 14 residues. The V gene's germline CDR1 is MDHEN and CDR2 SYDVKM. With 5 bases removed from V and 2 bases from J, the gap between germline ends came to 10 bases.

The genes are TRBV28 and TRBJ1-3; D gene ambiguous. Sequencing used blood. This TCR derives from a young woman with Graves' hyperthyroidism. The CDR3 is CASSRQTAGNTIYF. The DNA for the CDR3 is TGTGCCAGCAGTAGACAAACGGCTGGAAACACCATATATTTT. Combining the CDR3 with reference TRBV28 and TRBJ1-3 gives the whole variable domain DVKVTQSSRYLVKRTGEKVFLECVQDMDHENMFWYRQDPGLGLRLIYFSYDVKMKEKGDIPEGYSVSREKKERFSLILESASTNQTSMYLCASSRQTAGNTIYFGEGSWLTVV.